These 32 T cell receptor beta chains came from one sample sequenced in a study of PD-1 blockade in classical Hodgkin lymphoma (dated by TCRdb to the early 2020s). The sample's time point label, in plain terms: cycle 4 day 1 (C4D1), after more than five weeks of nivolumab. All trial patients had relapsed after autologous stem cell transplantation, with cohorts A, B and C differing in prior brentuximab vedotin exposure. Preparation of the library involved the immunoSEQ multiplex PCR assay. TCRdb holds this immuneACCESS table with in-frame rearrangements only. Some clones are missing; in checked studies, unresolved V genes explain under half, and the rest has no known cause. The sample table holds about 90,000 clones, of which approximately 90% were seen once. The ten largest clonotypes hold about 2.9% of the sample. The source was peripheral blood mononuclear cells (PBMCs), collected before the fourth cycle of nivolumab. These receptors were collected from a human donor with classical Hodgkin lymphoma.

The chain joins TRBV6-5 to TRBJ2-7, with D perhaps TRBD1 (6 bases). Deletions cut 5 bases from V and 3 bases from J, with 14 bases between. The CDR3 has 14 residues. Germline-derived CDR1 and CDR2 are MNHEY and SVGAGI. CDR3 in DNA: TGTGCCAGCAGTGAAGGTGAGGGGGTCTACGAGCAGTACTTC. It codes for CASSEGEGVYEQYF.

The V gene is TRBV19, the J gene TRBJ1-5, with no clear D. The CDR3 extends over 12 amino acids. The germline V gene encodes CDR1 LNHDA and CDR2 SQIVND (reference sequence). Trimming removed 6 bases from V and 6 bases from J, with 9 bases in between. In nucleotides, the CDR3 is TGTGCCAGTAGCCAAGGTTCTCAGCCCCAGCATTTT. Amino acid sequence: CASSQGSQPQHF. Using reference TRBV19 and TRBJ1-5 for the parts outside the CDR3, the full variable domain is DGGITQSPKYLFRKEGQNVTLSCEQNLNHDAMYWYRQDPGQGLRLIYYSQIVNDFQKGDIAEGYSVSREKKESFPLTVTSAQKNPTAFYLCASSQGSQPQHFGDGTRLSIL.

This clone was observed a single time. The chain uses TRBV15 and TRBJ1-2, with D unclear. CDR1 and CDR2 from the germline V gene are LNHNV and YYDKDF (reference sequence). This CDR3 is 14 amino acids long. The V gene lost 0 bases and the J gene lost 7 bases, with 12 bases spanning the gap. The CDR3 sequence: CATSRDRTDGGYTF. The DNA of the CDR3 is TGTGCCACCAGCAGAGATAGAACAGACGGTGGCTACACCTTC. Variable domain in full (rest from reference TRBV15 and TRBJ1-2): DAMVIQNPRYQVTQFGKPVTLSCSQTLNHNVMYWYQQKSSQAPKLLFHYYDKDFNNEADTPDNFQSRRPNTSFCFLDIRSPGLGDTAMYLCATSRDRTDGGYTFGSGTRLTVV.

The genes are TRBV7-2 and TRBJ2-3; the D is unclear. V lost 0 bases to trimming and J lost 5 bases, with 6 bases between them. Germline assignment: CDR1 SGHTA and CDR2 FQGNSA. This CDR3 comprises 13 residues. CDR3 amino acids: CASSLAGQDTQYF. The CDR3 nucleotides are TGTGCCAGCAGCTTAGCAGGGCAAGATACGCAGTATTTT. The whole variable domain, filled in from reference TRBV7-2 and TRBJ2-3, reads GAGVSQSPSNKVTEKGKDVELRCDPISGHTALYWYRQSLGQGLEFLIYFQGNSAPDKSGLPSDRFSAERTGGSVSTLTIQRTQQEDSAVYLCASSLAGQDTQYFGPGTRLTVL.

Here the CDR3 reads CASRGGTEAFF. CDR3 nucleotide sequence: TGTGCCAGCAGGGGGGGGACTGAAGCTTTCTTT. The chain is built from TRBV6-5 and TRBJ1-1; a weak D match, TRBD1 (5 bases). This CDR3 spans 11 amino acids. The germline V gene has CDR1 MNHEY and CDR2 SVGAGI. V gave up 6 bases and J gave up 5 bases, with 7 bases separating them.

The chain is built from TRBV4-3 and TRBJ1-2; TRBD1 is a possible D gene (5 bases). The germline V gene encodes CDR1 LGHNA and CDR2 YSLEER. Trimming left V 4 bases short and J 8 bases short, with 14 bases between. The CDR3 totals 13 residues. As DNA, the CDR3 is TGCGCCAGCAGCCCTCAACTCCGGGGGGGCTACACCTTC. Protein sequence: CASSPQLRGGYTF.

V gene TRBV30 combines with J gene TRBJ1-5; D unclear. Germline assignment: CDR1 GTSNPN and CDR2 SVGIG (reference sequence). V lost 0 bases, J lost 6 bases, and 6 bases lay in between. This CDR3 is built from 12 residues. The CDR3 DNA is TGTGCCTGGAGTGTACGAAGTCAGCCCCAGCATTTT. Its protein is CAWSVRSQPQHF.

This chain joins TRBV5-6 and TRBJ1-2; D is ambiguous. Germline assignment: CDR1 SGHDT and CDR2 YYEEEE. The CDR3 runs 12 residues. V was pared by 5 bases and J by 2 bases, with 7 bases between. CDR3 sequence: CASRYDNYGYTF. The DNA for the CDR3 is TGTGCCAGCAGATACGACAACTATGGCTACACCTTC.

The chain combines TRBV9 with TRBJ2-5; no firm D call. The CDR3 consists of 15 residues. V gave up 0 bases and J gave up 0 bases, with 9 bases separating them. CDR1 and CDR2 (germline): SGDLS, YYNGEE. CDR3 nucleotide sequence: TGTGCCAGCAGCGTAGGCTTATCGTACCAAGAGACCCAGTACTTC. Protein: CASSVGLSYQETQYF.

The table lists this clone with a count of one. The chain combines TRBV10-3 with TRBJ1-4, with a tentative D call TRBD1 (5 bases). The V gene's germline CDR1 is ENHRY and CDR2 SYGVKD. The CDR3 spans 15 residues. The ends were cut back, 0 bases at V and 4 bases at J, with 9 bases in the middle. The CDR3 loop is CAISESGGDNEKLFF. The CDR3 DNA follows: TGTGCCATCAGTGAGTCGGGGGGAGATAATGAAAAACTGTTTTTT.

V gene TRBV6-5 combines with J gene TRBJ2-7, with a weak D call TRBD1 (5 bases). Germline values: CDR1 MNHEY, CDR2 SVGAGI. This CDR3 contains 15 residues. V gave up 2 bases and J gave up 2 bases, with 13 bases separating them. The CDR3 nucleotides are TGTGCCAGCAGTTACGGAACAGGAGTCACCTACGAGCAGTACTTC. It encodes CASSYGTGVTYEQYF.

The CDR3 bases are TGTGCCAGCAGTTTAAGACTAGCGGGGGGGAGGAATGAGCAGTTCTTC. Translation: CASSLRLAGGRNEQFF. This chain uses TRBV7-9 with TRBJ2-1, with 14 positions matching TRBD2. This CDR3 region has 16 residues. CDR1 is SEHNR, CDR2 FQNEAQ, per germline (reference sequence). Trimming took 6 bases from V and 7 from J; bases not matched to a gene: 8.

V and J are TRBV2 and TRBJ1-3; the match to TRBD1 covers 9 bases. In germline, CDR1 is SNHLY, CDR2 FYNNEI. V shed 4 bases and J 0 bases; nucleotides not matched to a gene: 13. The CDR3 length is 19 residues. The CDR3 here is CASSAPGQGLVSSGNTIYF. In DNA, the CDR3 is TGTGCCAGCAGTGCTCCGGGACAGGGCCTCGTAAGCTCTGGAAACACCATATATTTT.

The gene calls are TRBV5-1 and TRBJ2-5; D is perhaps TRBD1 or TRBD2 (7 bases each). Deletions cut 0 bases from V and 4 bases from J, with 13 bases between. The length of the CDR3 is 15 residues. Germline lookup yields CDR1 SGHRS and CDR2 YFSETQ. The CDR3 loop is CASSLAGGVRETQYF. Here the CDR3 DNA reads TGCGCCAGCAGCTTGGCAGGGGGGGTACGAGAGACCCAGTACTTC.

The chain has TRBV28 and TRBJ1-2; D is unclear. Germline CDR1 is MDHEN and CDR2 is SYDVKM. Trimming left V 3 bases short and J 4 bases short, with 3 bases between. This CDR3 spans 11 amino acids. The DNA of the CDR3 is TGTGCCAGCAGTTTTGGCTATGGCTACACCTTC. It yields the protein CASSFGYGYTF.

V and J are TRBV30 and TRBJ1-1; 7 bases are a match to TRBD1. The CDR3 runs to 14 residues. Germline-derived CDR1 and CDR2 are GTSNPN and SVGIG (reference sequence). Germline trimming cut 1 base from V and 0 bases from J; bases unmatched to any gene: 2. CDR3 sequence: CAWSADRVNTEAFF. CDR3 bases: TGTGCCTGGAGTGCAGACAGGGTGAACACTGAAGCTTTCTTT.

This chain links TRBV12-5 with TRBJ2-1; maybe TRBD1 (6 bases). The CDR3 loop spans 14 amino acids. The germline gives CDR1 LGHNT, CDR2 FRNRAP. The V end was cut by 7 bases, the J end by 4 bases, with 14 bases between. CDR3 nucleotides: TGTGCTAGTGATAACAGGGCGGCTTACAATGAGCAGTTCTTC. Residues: CASDNRAAYNEQFF. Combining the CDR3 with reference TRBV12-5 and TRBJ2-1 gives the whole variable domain DARVTQTPRHKVTEMGQEVTMRCQPILGHNTVFWYRQTMMQGLELLAYFRNRAPLDDSGMPKDRFSAEMPDATLATLKIQPSEPRDSAVYFCASDNRAAYNEQFFGPGTRLTVL.

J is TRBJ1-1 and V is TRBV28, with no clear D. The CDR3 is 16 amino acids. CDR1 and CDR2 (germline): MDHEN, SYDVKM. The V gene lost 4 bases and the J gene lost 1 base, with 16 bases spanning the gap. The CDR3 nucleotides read TGTGCCAGCAGTTACCCCAGCTCAGTTCAGAACACTGAAGCTTTCTTT. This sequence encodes CASSYPSSVQNTEAFF.

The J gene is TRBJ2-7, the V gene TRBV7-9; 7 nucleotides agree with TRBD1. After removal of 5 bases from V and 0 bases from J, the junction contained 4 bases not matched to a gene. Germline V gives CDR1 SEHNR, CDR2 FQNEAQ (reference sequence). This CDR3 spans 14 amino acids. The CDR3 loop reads CASSRDSYSYEQYF. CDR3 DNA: TGTGCCAGCAGCAGGGACAGCTACTCCTACGAGCAGTACTTC.

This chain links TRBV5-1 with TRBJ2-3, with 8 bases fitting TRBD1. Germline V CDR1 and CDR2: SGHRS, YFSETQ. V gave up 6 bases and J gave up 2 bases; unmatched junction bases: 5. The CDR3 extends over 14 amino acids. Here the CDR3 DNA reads TGCGCCAGCAAGGCAGGGGGCCTCACAGATACGCAGTATTTT. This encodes CASKAGGLTDTQYF.

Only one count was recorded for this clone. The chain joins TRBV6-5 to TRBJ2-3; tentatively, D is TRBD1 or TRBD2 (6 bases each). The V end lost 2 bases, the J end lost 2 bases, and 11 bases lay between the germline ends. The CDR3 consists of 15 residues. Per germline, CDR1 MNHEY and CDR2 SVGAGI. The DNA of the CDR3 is TGTGCCAGCAGTTACACGGGGGCCGACACAGATACGCAGTATTTT. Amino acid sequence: CASSYTGADTDTQYF.

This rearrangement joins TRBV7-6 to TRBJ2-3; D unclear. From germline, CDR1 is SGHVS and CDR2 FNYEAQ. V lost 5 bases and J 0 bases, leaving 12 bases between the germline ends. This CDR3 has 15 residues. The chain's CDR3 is CASSPIGGSTDTQYF. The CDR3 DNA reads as TGTGCCAGCAGCCCTATAGGCGGTAGCACAGATACGCAGTATTTT. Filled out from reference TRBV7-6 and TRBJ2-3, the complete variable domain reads GAGVSQSPRYKVTKRGQDVALRCDPISGHVSLYWYRQALGQGPEFLTYFNYEAQQDKSGLPNDRFSAERPEGSISTLTIQRTEQRDSAMYRCASSPIGGSTDTQYFGPGTRLTVL.

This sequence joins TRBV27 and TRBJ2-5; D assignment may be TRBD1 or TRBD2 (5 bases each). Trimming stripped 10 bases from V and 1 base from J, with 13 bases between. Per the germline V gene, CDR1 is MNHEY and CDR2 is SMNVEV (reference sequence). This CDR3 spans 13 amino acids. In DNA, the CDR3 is TGTGCCACCCGGGACGGAGTCCAAGAGACCCAGTACTTC. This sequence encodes CATRDGVQETQYF.

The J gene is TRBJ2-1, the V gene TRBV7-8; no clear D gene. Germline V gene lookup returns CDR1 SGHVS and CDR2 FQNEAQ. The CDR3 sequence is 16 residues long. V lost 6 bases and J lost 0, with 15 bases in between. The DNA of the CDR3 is TGTGCCAGCAGGAGGTCGCGATTCAGCTCCTACAATGAGCAGTTCTTC. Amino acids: CASRRSRFSSYNEQFF. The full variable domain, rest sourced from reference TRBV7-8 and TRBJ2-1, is GAGVSQSPRYKVAKRGQDVALRCDPISGHVSLFWYQQALGQGPEFLTYFQNEAQLDKSGLPSDRFFAERPEGSVSTLKIQRTQQEDSAVYLCASRRSRFSSYNEQFFGPGTRLTVL.

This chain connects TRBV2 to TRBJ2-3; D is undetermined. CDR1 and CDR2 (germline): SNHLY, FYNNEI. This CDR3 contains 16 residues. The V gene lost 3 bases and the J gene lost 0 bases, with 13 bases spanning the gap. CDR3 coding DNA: TGTGCCAGCAGTGATAACGGCAGAACTAGCACAGATACGCAGTATTTT. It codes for CASSDNGRTSTDTQYF.

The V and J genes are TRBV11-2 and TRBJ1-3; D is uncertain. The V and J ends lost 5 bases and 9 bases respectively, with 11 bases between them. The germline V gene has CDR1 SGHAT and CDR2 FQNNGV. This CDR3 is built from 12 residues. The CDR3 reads CASSPAPGTIYF. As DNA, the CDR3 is TGTGCCAGCAGCCCTGCTCCCGGCACCATATATTTT.

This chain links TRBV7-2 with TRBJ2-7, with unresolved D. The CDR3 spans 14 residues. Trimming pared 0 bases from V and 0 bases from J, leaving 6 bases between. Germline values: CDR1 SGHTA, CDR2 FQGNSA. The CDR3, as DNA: TGTGCCAGCAGCTTAGCCGCGCCCTCCTACGAGCAGTACTTC. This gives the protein CASSLAAPSYEQYF.

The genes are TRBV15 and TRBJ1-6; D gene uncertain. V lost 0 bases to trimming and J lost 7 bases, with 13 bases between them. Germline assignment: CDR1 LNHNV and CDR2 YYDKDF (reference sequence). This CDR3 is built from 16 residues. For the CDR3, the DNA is TGTGCCACCAGCAGAGATCCTTTCTACCCGAATTCACCCCTCCACTTT. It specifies CATSRDPFYPNSPLHF.

The CDR3 reads CASSLGPDYTF. The CDR3 DNA follows: TGTGCCAGCAGCTTGGGGCCAGACTACACCTTC. The chain uses TRBV5-8 and TRBJ1-2; D remains unclear. The germline V gene has CDR1 SGHTS and CDR2 YDEGEE. This CDR3 is 11 amino acids long. Trimming took off 0 bases at V and 10 bases at J, with 7 bases between the two ends.

The CDR3 DNA reads as TGTGCCAGTAGTATTTCAGGGGAAGGGGCCAACGTCCTGACTTTC. Residues: CASSISGEGANVLTF. The chain employs TRBV19 and TRBJ2-6; D possibly corresponds to TRBD1 (6 bases). Germline loops: CDR1 LNHDA, CDR2 SQIVND (reference sequence). Trimming pared 3 bases from V and 4 bases from J, leaving 10 bases between. CDR3 length equals 15 residues.

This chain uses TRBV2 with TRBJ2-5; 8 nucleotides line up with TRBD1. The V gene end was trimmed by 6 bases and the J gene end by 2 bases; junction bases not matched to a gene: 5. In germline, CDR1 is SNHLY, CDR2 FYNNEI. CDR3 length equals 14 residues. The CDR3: CASSRGQVQETQYF. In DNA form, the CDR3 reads TGTGCCAGCAGCCGGGGACAGGTACAAGAGACCCAGTACTTC. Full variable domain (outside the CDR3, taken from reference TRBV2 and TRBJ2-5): EPEVTQTPSHQVTQMGQEVILRCVPISNHLYFYWYRQILGQKVEFLVSFYNNEISEKSEIFDDQFSVERPDGSNFTLKIRSTKLEDSAMYFCASSRGQVQETQYFGPGTRLLVL.

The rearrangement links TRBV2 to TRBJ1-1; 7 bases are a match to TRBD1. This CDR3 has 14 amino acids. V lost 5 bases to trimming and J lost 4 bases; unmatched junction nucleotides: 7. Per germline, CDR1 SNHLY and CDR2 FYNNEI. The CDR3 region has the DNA TGTGCCAGCAGTACCAACAGGGGATTCACTGAAGCTTTCTTT. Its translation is CASSTNRGFTEAFF.